These 26 T cell receptor beta chains were sequenced from one sample in a study of PD-1 blockade in classical Hodgkin lymphoma. As for time point: newly diagnosed, previously untreated cHL patient sample. The assay was immunoSEQ multiplex PCR, and TCRdb's table has in-frame clones only and misses some. Altogether roughly 68,000 clones are present, roughly 93% being singletons, with the ten largest covering roughly 2.6%. The sample was peripheral blood mononuclear cells (PBMCs). These receptors all come from a human donor with classical Hodgkin lymphoma.

The chain's CDR3 is CASRGRQGVGEQYF. The CDR3 DNA sequence: TGTGCCAGCAGAGGGCGGCAGGGAGTAGGAGAGCAGTACTTC. The chain recombines TRBV2 with TRBJ2-7, with D perhaps assigned TRBD1 or TRBD2 (5 bases each). V lost 6 bases to trimming and J lost 7 bases, with 19 bases between them. The CDR3 has 14 residues. Germline CDR1 reads SNHLY; CDR2 reads FYNNEI.

Comments on this clone: Other DNA sequences in the same sample also yield this CDR3. V is TRBV6-5 and J is TRBJ1-2; D might be TRBD1 (6 bases). The germline gives CDR1 MNHEY, CDR2 SVGAGI. CDR3 length equals 13 residues. V was pared by 5 bases and J by 2 bases, with 9 bases between. As DNA, the CDR3 is TGTGCCAGCAGTCGGACAGCGAACTATGGCTACACCTTC. Its protein product is CASSRTANYGYTF.

The rearrangement joins TRBV2 to TRBJ2-5; D possibly uses TRBD1 or TRBD2 (5 bases each). The CDR3 loop spans 14 amino acids. V lost 4 bases to trimming and J lost 7 bases, with 16 bases between them. Germline CDR1 and CDR2: SNHLY and FYNNEI. CDR3 sequence: CASSGDRLVGTQYF. In DNA, the CDR3 is TGTGCCAGCAGTGGGGACCGGCTCGTTGGGACCCAGTACTTC.

The rearrangement uses TRBV9 and TRBJ2-1; D is undetermined. The length of the CDR3 is 13 residues. With 0 bases removed from V and 8 bases from J, the gap between germline ends came to 9 bases. Germline CDR1 SGDLS, CDR2 YYNGEE. CDR3 residues: CASSVDLIDEQFF. For the CDR3, the DNA is TGTGCCAGCAGCGTAGATTTGATCGATGAGCAGTTCTTC.

This chain links TRBV2 with TRBJ1-1; D might be TRBD1 (5 bases). CDR1 and CDR2 from the germline V gene are SNHLY and FYNNEI. V shed 10 bases and J shed 4 bases, with 10 bases lying between them. The CDR3 spans 11 residues. The CDR3 reads CATSQGTEAFF. The CDR3 nucleotides read TGTGCCACCTCCCAGGGCACTGAAGCTTTCTTT.

The rearrangement uses TRBV10-3 and TRBJ2-5, with D hard to call. CDR1 and CDR2 (germline): ENHRY, SYGVKD. V lost 8 bases, J lost 2 bases, and 12 bases lay in between. The CDR3 has 13 residues. This chain's CDR3 is CAICPGTQETQYF. DNA for the CDR3: TGTGCCATCTGCCCAGGTACACAAGAGACCCAGTACTTC.

In nucleotides, the CDR3 is TGTGCCAGCACCAAAACCTTGACAGCCCCCGAGCAGTACTTC. This codes for CASTKTLTAPEQYF. The rearrangement uses TRBV2 and TRBJ2-7; D perhaps matches TRBD1 (5 bases). V was shortened by 7 bases and J by 6 bases, with 19 bases between the two germline ends. The CDR3 is 14 residues long. Germline assignment: CDR1 SNHLY and CDR2 FYNNEI.

This rearrangement joins TRBV6-6 to TRBJ1-2; possibly TRBD1 for D (5 bases). The V gene lost 0 bases and the J gene lost 2 bases, with 13 bases spanning the gap. The CDR3 covers 16 residues. Germline-derived CDR1 and CDR2 are MNHNY and SVGAGI (reference sequence). In DNA form, the CDR3 reads TGTGCCAGCAGTTACTCCCCCGGACCAGGGAACTATGGCTACACCTTC. Translation: CASSYSPGPGNYGYTF.

This chain joins TRBV4-1 and TRBJ1-2; TRBD1 agrees at 7 bases. The CDR3 has 12 amino acids. V was clipped by 4 bases and J by 5 bases; unmatched bases: 1. The germline V gene has CDR1 MGHRA and CDR2 YSYEKL. CDR3 coding DNA: TGCGCCAGCAGCCCGACAGGGTATGGCTACACCTTC. Translated, it gives CASSPTGYGYTF.

V gene TRBV18 combines with J gene TRBJ1-1; D is uncertain. The germline V gene has CDR1 KGHSH and CDR2 LQKENI. Trimming took off 6 bases at V and 0 bases at J, with 2 bases between the two ends. The CDR3 extends over 11 amino acids. The chain's CDR3 is CASSLNTEAFF. The CDR3, as DNA: TGTGCCAGCTCGCTGAACACTGAAGCTTTCTTT.

The CDR3 region has the DNA TGTGCCATCAGTGTAGGCCCCGCCGACGAGCAGTACTTC. Protein sequence: CAISVGPADEQYF. The chain combines TRBV10-3 with TRBJ2-7; unclear D gene. CDR1 and CDR2 (germline): ENHRY, SYGVKD. The CDR3 totals 13 residues. V dropped 4 bases and J dropped 5 bases, with 12 bases sitting between them.

The CDR3 DNA reads TGCGCCAGCAGCCATAGGGACCACCACTCTGGGGCCAACGTCCTGACTTTC. Encoded protein: CASSHRDHHSGANVLTF. The J gene is TRBJ2-6, the V gene TRBV4-3; D may be TRBD1 or TRBD2 (5 bases each). This CDR3 has 17 amino acids. V was clipped by 3 bases and J by 0 bases, with 12 bases between them. Germline CDR1 reads LGHNA; CDR2 reads YSLEER.

V and J are TRBV19 and TRBJ1-2, with D maybe TRBD1 (5 bases). Germline V gene sequence: CDR1 LNHDA, CDR2 SQIVND (reference sequence). The V and J ends lost 2 bases and 6 bases respectively, with 10 bases between them. The CDR3 sequence is 13 residues long. The CDR3 sequence: CASSIWGEDGYTF. The CDR3 DNA follows: TGTGCCAGTAGTATATGGGGGGAAGATGGCTACACCTTC.

The V and J genes are TRBV6-5 and TRBJ2-7; no firm D call. V was shortened by 5 bases and J by 3 bases, with 11 bases between the two germline ends. Germline CDR1 and CDR2: MNHEY and SVGAGI. The CDR3 totals 13 residues. In nucleotides, the CDR3 is TGTGCCAGCAGTGTCCCACAGAGCTACGAGCAGTACTTC. This encodes CASSVPQSYEQYF.

This chain connects TRBV29-1 to TRBJ2-3; TRBD2 matches at 7 bases. CDR3 length: 13 amino acids. Germline loops: CDR1 SQVTM, CDR2 ANQGSEA. The V gene end was trimmed by 1 base and the J gene end by 3 bases; junction bases not matched to a gene: 1. This CDR3 is CSVEVGGTDTQYF. As DNA, the CDR3 is TGCAGCGTTGAAGTGGGGGGGACAGATACGCAGTATTTT.

CDR3 bases: TGTGCCAGCAGCCCGAACGGCCCTGGTTGGCAAGAGACCCAGTACTTC. Its protein product is CASSPNGPGWQETQYF. The V call is TRBV27, the J call TRBJ2-5; D gene unclear. The germline V and J ends were trimmed by 6 bases and 2 bases, with 19 bases remaining between them. The CDR3 totals 16 residues. The germline V gene encodes CDR1 MNHEY and CDR2 SMNVEV (reference sequence).

This chain connects TRBV9 to TRBJ1-2, with D maybe TRBD1 (6 bases). V was clipped by 1 base and J by 4 bases, with 23 bases between them. This CDR3 has 18 residues. Per the germline V gene, CDR1 is SGDLS and CDR2 is YYNGEE. CDR3 region: CASSVSGGSRHSGYGYTF. CDR3 sequence (DNA): TGTGCCAGCAGCGTATCGGGGGGCTCAAGGCATAGTGGCTATGGCTACACCTTC. Together with reference TRBV9 and TRBJ1-2, the CDR3 gives the full variable domain: DSGVTQTPKHLITATGQRVTLRCSPRSGDLSVYWYQQSLDQGLQFLIQYYNGEERAKGNILERFSAQQFPDLHSELNLSSLELGDSALYFCASSVSGGSRHSGYGYTFGSGTRLTVV.

CDR3 amino acids: CASSGPGSDRYEQYF. The DNA for the CDR3 is TGTGCCAGCAGTGGACCCGGGTCCGATAGGTACGAGCAGTACTTC. V usage is TRBV28 and J usage is TRBJ2-7; D is unclear. The germline gives CDR1 MDHEN, CDR2 SYDVKM. There are 15 residues in the CDR3. V was cut by 5 bases and J by 4 bases, with 18 bases left in between.

The chain carries TRBV19 and TRBJ1-1; D might be TRBD1 (6 bases). This CDR3 comprises 13 residues. Germline V gene lookup returns CDR1 LNHDA and CDR2 SQIVND (reference sequence). Trimming took 6 bases from V and 7 from J, leaving 15 bases between them. The CDR3 is CASRQEGEIEAFF. DNA for the CDR3: TGTGCCAGTAGGCAAGAGGGGGAGATTGAAGCTTTCTTT.

This chain uses TRBV5-4 with TRBJ1-5; D call uncertain. The CDR3 consists of 18 residues. Between the trimmed V and J ends, which lost 4 bases and 0 bases, there was a span of 20 bases. Germline loops: CDR1 SGHNT, CDR2 YYREEE (reference sequence). In DNA form, the CDR3 reads TGTGCCAGCAGCCCTCAACCGCCCACAGAGTCTAGCAATCAGCCCCAGCATTTT. Translating it yields CASSPQPPTESSNQPQHF.

The genes are TRBV2 and TRBJ1-5; 7 bases map to TRBD1. Germline V gene data show CDR1 as SNHLY and CDR2 as FYNNEI. The CDR3 is made up of 14 amino acids. The trim removed 2 bases at V and 4 bases at J, leaving 2 bases unmatched. The CDR3 DNA sequence: TGTGCCAGCAGTGAAACGACAGGGAATCAGCCCCAGCATTTT. Its protein product is CASSETTGNQPQHF.

The chain employs TRBV5-4 and TRBJ1-1, with D maybe TRBD1 (5 bases). Germline CDR1 reads SGHNT; CDR2 reads YYREEE (reference sequence). The V and J ends lost 4 bases and 0 bases respectively, with 13 bases between them. This CDR3 region has 15 residues. The CDR3 reads CASSPPGRMNTEAFF. For the CDR3, the DNA is TGTGCCAGCAGCCCGCCGGGACGAATGAACACTGAAGCTTTCTTT. The full variable domain, its missing parts supplied by reference TRBV5-4 and TRBJ1-1, is ETGVTQSPTHLIKTRGQQVTLRCSSQSGHNTVSWYQQALGQGPQFIFQYYREEENGRGNFPPRFSGLQFPNYSSELNVNALELDDSALYLCASSPPGRMNTEAFFGQGTRLTVV.

The CDR3 nucleotides read TGTGCCAGCAGCCGTAAACAGGGGTCAGATACGCAGTATTTT. It yields the protein CASSRKQGSDTQYF. The chain has TRBV7-2 and TRBJ2-3, with 7 bases matching TRBD1. V dropped 5 bases and J dropped 4; count of bases not matched to a gene: 6. In germline, CDR1 is SGHTA, CDR2 FQGNSA. The CDR3 extends over 14 amino acids. Looking up the rest from reference TRBV7-2 and TRBJ2-3 gives the full variable domain: GAGVSQSPSNKVTEKGKDVELRCDPISGHTALYWYRQSLGQGLEFLIYFQGNSAPDKSGLPSDRFSAERTGGSVSTLTIQRTQQEDSAVYLCASSRKQGSDTQYFGPGTRLTVL.

The V call is TRBV6-6, the J call TRBJ2-3; a possible D gene is TRBD1 (5 bases). V was trimmed by 7 bases and J by 3 bases, leaving 8 bases between them. Germline V gives CDR1 MNHNY, CDR2 SVGAGI (reference sequence). This CDR3 region has 12 residues. CDR3 nucleotides: TGTGCCAGCAACAGACAGACAGATACGCAGTATTTT. Its translation is CASNRQTDTQYF.

The chain has TRBV5-1 and TRBJ2-2; tentatively, D is TRBD1 (5 bases). The CDR3 runs to 14 residues. V lost 2 bases and J 6 bases, leaving 11 bases between the germline ends. CDR1 and CDR2 from the germline V gene are SGHRS and YFSETQ. CDR3: CASSLKGVPGELFF. The CDR3 nucleotides read TGCGCCAGCAGCTTAAAAGGGGTCCCCGGGGAGCTGTTTTTT.

This clone was seen a handful of times. The CDR3 sequence is CASSYPEGNTEAFF. DNA of the CDR3: TGTGCCAGCAGTTACCCCGAGGGGAACACTGAAGCTTTCTTT. The V gene is TRBV6-6, the J gene TRBJ1-1; no reliable D call. CDR3 length: 14 residues. Germline-derived CDR1 and CDR2 are MNHNY and SVGAGI (reference sequence). The V end was cut by 2 bases, the J end by 1 base, with 8 bases between.